Listed below are T cell receptor beta chains from one sample, sequenced in a study of blood T cells in healthy people across ages. TCRdb re-derived calls from the 5' RACE reads in MiXCR, one entry per CDR3 protein. The sample shows about 810,000 distinct CDR3 sequences, about 34% of them seen only once. Sequenced material: blood. These receptors all stem from a man in his late teens or twenties in good health. Both conserved end residues are part of each CDR3. A D gene is named only where the DNA matches it firmly. Where a row states a size, it is once, few, many or the class of an expanded clone; other rows omit it.

13 TRBJ2-1 NA TRBV27 NA TGTGCCAGCAGTGTGAGGGTCTACAATGAGCAGTTCTTC CASSVRVYNEQFF
14 TRBJ2-1 few TRBV3-1 NA TGTGCCAGCAGCCAAGGGGGGTTTTACAATGAGCAGTTCTTC CASSQGGFYNEQFF
13 TRBJ2-7 NA TRBV10-3 NA TGTGCCATCGGCCACAGGGTTGGCTACGAGCAGTACTTC CAIGHRVGYEQYF
13 TRBJ1-1 NA TRBV12-3/TRBV12-4 NA TGTGCCAGCGGACGGGGGTTGACCACTGAAGCTTTCTTT CASGRGLTTEAFF
14 TRBJ1-4 few TRBV27 NA TGTGCCAGCAGTTTGAGACTTCCTAATGAAAAACTGTTTTTT CASSLRLPNEKLFF
15 TRBJ2-7 few TRBV4-1 NA TGCGCCAGCAGCCAGGCAGAGCCCTCATCCTACGAGCAGTACTTC CASSQAEPSSYEQYF
15 TRBJ2-7 few TRBV12-3/TRBV12-4 TRBD1 TGTGCCAGCAGTCCACCGGGGCAGGGGGCGCTTGAGCAGTACTTC CASSPPGQGALEQYF
15 TRBJ2-5 NA TRBV6-5 TRBD1 TGTGCCAGCAGGGAAACAGGGGCCCGCTACAATGAGCAGTACTTC CASRETGARYNEQYF
17 TRBJ2-1 NA TRBV4-3 TRBD2 TGCGCCAGCAGCCAAGATACACTAGCGACCTCCTACAATGAGCAGTTCTTC CASSQDTLATSYNEQFF
12 TRBJ2-3 NA TRBV7-2 NA TGTGCCAGCAGCTTATATTGGGATACGCAGTATTTT CASSLYWDTQYF
16 TRBJ1-2 few TRBV6-6 TRBD1 TGTGCCAGCATTTCCCGGGACAGGCTGACTAACTATGGCTACACCTTC CASISRDRLTNYGYTF
18 TRBJ1-6 NA TRBV30 TRBD1 TGTGCCTGGAACTCCGGGACAGGGGGTTTCTCCTATAATTCACCCCTCCACTTT CAWNSGTGGFSYNSPLHF
14 TRBJ1-1 NA TRBV20-1 NA TGCAGTGTTAGAGATCCCACCGGGAGCCCTGAAGCTTTCTTT CSVRDPTGSPEAFF
15 TRBJ1-5 few TRBV9 NA TGTGCCAGCAGCGCGGGGGGTGGGGTAAATCAGCCCCAGCATTTT CASSAGGGVNQPQHF
14 TRBJ2-5 many TRBV7-2 NA TGTGCCAGCAGCTTAATCGCTCTACAAGAGACCCAGTACTTC CASSLIALQETQYF
16 TRBJ2-2 few TRBV4-3 TRBD1 TGCGCCAGCAGCCAAGGACAGGGAAGGGGGACCGGGGAGCTGTTTTTT CASSQGQGRGTGELFF
15 TRBJ2-7 few TRBV15 TRBD2 TGTGCCACCAGCAGCTCTAGGACTAGCGTTGACGAGCAGTACTTC CATSSSRTSVDEQYF
13 TRBJ1-2 NA TRBV20-1 TRBD1 TGCAGTGCTAGGCAGGGGGCACTTAGGGGCTACACCTTC CSARQGALRGYTF
14 TRBJ2-3 NA TRBV20-1 NA TGCAGTGCTAGCGCCCTCCGAACAGCGGGTACGCAGTATTTT CSASALRTAGTQYF
14 TRBJ1-1 NA TRBV20-1 TRBD1 TGCAGTGCTAGAGATGCTTCAGGGGGCACTGAAGCTTTCTTT CSARDASGGTEAFF
14 TRBJ2-7 many TRBV5-1 TRBD1 TGCGCCAGCAGCGGACAGGGTGCTTCCTACGAGCAGTACTTC CASSGQGASYEQYF
17 TRBJ1-5 NA TRBV20-1 NA TGCAGTGCTAGAGATCGGGGAGGCCATTATAGCAATCAGCCCCAGCATTTT CSARDRGGHYSNQPQHF
10 TRBJ2-7 few TRBV6-5 NA TGTGCCGCAGGGATCCACGAGCAGTACTTC CAAGIHEQYF
14 TRBJ1-2 few TRBV13 NA TGTGCCAGCAGCTCCATTCGGGGAGCTCCAGGCTACACCTTC CASSSIRGAPGYTF
14 TRBJ2-7 many TRBV12-3/TRBV12-4 NA TGTGCCAGCAGCCCCACTGGAGGGAACTACGAGCAGTACTTC CASSPTGGNYEQYF
11 TRBJ2-3 NA TRBV29-1 NA TGCAGCGTTGGAGAAGGAGATACGCAGTATTTT CSVGEGDTQYF
13 TRBJ1-2 many TRBV20-1 NA TGCAGTGCTGCCCCAGGGGCTAGATATGGCTACACCTTC CSAAPGARYGYTF
15 TRBJ1-5 NA TRBV6-6 NA TGTGCCAGCAGTTACTCTCGGGGGGCCAATCAGCCCCAGCATTTT CASSYSRGANQPQHF